This TCR beta chain was identified in a study of cytomegalovirus exposure and HLA in healthy donors. Study information: The roughly 700 first-cohort repertoires shared a platform with the roughly 110 validation repertoires, as reported in a later analysis. General study findings and limits: The study listed 164 cytomegalovirus-associated TCR beta chains. The finding came from a later analysis; first-cohort TCR clusters tended to co-occur in the roughly 110 validation repertoires.

CDR1 is MDHEN, CDR2 SYDVKM, per germline. This CDR3 has 15 amino acids. The V gene lost 2 bases and the J gene lost 3 bases, with 11 bases spanning the gap. With respect to this clone: The target antigen is unknown.

Here immunoSEQ multiplex PCR was the method, and the copy in TCRdb shows in-frame clones only, minus some. This repertoire shows more than 65,000 clones, roughly 95% found once; its top ten account for approximately 1.3%. The chain links TRBV28 to TRBJ1-5; maybe TRBD1 (5 bases). The sequence was collected from a woman aged 18 to 35 in good health and CMV-seronegative. What was sequenced was PBMCs. As DNA, the CDR3 is TGTGCCAGCAGTTTAGTCGACAGACTCAATCAGCCCCAGCATTTT. Translation gives CASSLVDRLNQPQHF.